Sequencing of this TCR beta chain was carried out in a study of blood T cell repertoires in COVID-19. Study summary: Acute and convalescent COVID-19 specimens originated in the United States, Italy and Spain. Sources were T cells, B-cell-depleted T cells, or PBMCs; the material itself was cDNA or gDNA.

The V and J ends lost 3 bases and 0 bases respectively, with 13 bases between them. CDR3 length: 16 amino acids. Germline CDR1 SGHTA, CDR2 FQGNSA. As originally analysed: Amplification of reference gene primers was used by the study to estimate nucleated cell counts. The assay was immunoSEQ multiplex PCR, and TCRdb's table has in-frame clones only and misses some. V, J and clone size are taken as reported in that table, and D and trimming were inferred from the DNA itself. The data contain tens of thousands of clones, 89% of them singletons. The J gene is TRBJ2-3, the V gene TRBV7-2; possible D gene TRBD2, 7 bases. Sequencing was carried out using peripheral blood. This sequence was found in a woman in her 70s with acute or convalescent COVID-19. Here the CDR3 DNA reads TGTGCCAGCAGCTTTCGCGGGGGCCCAAGCACAGATACGCAGTATTTT. Amino acids: CASSFRGGPSTDTQYF.